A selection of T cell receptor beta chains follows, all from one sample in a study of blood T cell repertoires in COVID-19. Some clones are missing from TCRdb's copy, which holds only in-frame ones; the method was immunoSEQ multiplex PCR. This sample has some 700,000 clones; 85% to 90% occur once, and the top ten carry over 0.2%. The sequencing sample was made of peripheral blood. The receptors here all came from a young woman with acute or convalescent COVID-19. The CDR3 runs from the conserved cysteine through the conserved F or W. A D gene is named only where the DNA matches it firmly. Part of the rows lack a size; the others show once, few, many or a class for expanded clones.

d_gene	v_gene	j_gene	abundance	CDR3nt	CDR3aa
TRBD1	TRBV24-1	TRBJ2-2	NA	TGTGCCACGGACAGGGGCACCGGGGAGCTGTTTTTT	CATDRGTGELFF
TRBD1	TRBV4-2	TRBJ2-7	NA	TGTGCCAGCAGCCCCCCCGGGACAGGGGCCCACGAGCAGTACTTC	CASSPPGTGAHEQYF
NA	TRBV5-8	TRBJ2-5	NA	TGTGCCAGCAGCTTGAGGGTATGGGGGGAAGAGACCCAGTACTTC	CASSLRVWGEETQYF
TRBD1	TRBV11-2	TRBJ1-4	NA	TGTGCCAGCAGCCCACTGACAGGGGGCCCCAATGAAAAACTGTTTTTT	CASSPLTGGPNEKLFF
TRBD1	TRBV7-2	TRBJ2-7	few	TGTGCCAGCAGCTTTATCGAACAGGGGACCTACGAGCAGTACTTC	CASSFIEQGTYEQYF
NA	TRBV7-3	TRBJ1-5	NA	TGTGCCAGCAGCTTCCTAGGACAGAGGGACAATCAGCCCCAGCATTTT	CASSFLGQRDNQPQHF
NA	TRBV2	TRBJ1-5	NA	TGTGCCAGCATCGAGGGTCAGCCCGGACAGCCCCAGCATTTT	CASIEGQPGQPQHF
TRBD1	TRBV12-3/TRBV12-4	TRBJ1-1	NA	TGTGCCAGCTCGAGGACAGGGGTGTCTGAAGCTTTCTTT	CASSRTGVSEAFF
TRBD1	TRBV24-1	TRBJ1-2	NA	TGTGCCACCAGTGCGGAGGGGGCGGGGGGCTATGGCTACACCTTC	CATSAEGAGGYGYTF
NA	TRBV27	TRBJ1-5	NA	TGTGCCAGCAGTCTCGGACAGTTCAATCAGCCCCAGCATTTT	CASSLGQFNQPQHF
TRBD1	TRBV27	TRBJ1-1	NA	TGTGCCAGCAGTAAAACAGGGGGGGGTACTGAAGCTTTCTTT	CASSKTGGGTEAFF
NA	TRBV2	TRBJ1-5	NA	TGTGCCAGCAGTGTGAACAGGGCGGCTCAGCCCCAGCATTTT	CASSVNRAAQPQHF
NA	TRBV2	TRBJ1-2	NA	TGTGCCAGCACCATCCCTCAGGAATGGAGCTACACCTTC	CASTIPQEWSYTF
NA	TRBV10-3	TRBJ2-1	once	TGTGCCATCAGTGAGTCGAAACTGCCTGAGCAGTTCTTC	CAISESKLPEQFF
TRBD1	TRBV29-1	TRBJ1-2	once	TGCAGCGGGCACGGGACAGGGGTAGGCTACACCTTC	CSGHGTGVGYTF
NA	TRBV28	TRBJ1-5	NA	TGTGCCAGCCGCGGGTGGCAGCCCCAGCATTTT	CASRGWQPQHF
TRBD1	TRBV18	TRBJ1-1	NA	TGTGCCAGCTCACCCGACTTGACAGGGGAAGCTTTCTTT	CASSPDLTGEAFF
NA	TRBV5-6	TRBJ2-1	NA	TGTGCCAGCAGCCTGGGGCGAGGCGATGAGCAGTTCTTC	CASSLGRGDEQFF
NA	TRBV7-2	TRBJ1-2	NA	TGTGCCAGCAGCGTAAGGAGAGCGGAGGGCTACACCTTC	CASSVRRAEGYTF
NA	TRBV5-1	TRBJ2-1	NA	TGCGCCAGCGGTAGGGGGGGTAATGAGCAGTTCTTC	CASGRGGNEQFF
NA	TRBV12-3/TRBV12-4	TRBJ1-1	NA	TGTGCCAGCAGCGGACAGAGAAACACTGAAGCTTTCTTT	CASSGQRNTEAFF
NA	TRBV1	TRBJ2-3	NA	NA	CTSSHFGRGSHTSTDTQYF
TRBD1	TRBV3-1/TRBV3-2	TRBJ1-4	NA	TGTGCCAGCAGCCAAGGGGAGGTGGCAGGGGGTGAAAAACTGTTTTTT	CASSQGEVAGGEKLFF
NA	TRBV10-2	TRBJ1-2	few	TGCGCCACAAAGGAGGGCGGTCTCGGCTACACCTTC	CATKEGGLGYTF
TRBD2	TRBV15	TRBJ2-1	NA	TGTGCCACCAGCTGGGTGCGGGGGGGCCTCAATGAGCAGTTCTTC	CATSWVRGGLNEQFF
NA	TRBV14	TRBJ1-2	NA	TGTGCCAGCAGCTCTGGGTGGGACCGTCCAGGGGTTGGCTACACCTTC	CASSSGWDRPGVGYTF
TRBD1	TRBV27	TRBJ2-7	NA	TGTGCCAGCAGTTCCCGACAGGGGATAAGTAACGAGCAGTACTTC	CASSSRQGISNEQYF
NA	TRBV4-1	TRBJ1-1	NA	TGCGCCAGCAGCCAGGACCGGACAGCGAACACTGAAGCTTTCTTT	CASSQDRTANTEAFF
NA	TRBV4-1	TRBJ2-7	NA	TGCGCCAGCAGCCCCAGCGGACTACTTTCCTACGAGCAGTACTTC	CASSPSGLLSYEQYF
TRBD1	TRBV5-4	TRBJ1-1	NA	TGTGCCAGCAGCCGGACAGGGGCAGAAGCTTTCTTT	CASSRTGAEAFF
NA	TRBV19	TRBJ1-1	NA	TGTGCCAGTCTCCAGAGCGCGGGAGCGTACACTGAAGCTTTCTTT	CASLQSAGAYTEAFF
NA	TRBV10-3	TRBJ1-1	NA	TGTGCCATCAGTGAGTCGACTGGGCGGGCTATGAACACTGAAGCTTTCTTT	CAISESTGRAMNTEAFF
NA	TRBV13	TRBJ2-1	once	TGTGCCAGCAGCTTGGGGCGGGGCTGGTCCTACAATGAGCAGTTCTTC	CASSLGRGWSYNEQFF
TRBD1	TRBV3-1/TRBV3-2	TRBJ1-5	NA	TGTGCCAGCAGCCAAGATCAGGGGGCAGGGCAGCCCCAGCATTTT	CASSQDQGAGQPQHF
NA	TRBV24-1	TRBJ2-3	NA	TGTGCCACCAGTGATTTGCGATCGCGGGGCACAGATACGCAGTATTTT	CATSDLRSRGTDTQYF
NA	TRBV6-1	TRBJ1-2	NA	TGTGCCAGCAGTGAAGGTCCGTCTAACTATGGCTACACCTTC	CASSEGPSNYGYTF
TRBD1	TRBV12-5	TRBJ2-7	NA	TGTGCTAGTGGTTTGCCTCCGGGACAGTACTCCTACGAGCAGTACTTC	CASGLPPGQYSYEQYF
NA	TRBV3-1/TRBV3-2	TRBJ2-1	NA	TGTGCCAGCAGCCAAGATTTCGGTCCCTACAATGAGCAGTTCTTC	CASSQDFGPYNEQFF
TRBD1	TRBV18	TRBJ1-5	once	TGTGCCAGCTCACTCCGGGACAGGTTCTATAGCAATCAGCCCCAGCATTTT	CASSLRDRFYSNQPQHF
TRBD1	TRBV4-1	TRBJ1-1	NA	TGCGCCAGCAGCTCCCCAGGGGGCACTGAAGCTTTCTTT	CASSSPGGTEAFF
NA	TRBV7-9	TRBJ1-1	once	TGTGCCAGCAGCATAGAGCCAAGAATGAACACTGAAGCTTTCTTT	CASSIEPRMNTEAFF
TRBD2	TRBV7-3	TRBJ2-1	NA	TGTGCCAGCAGCTCCGGTGGGCTAGCGGGGGGCAATGAGCAGTTCTTC	CASSSGGLAGGNEQFF
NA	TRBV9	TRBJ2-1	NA	TGTGCCAGCAGCGTAGGGCGCGGGGCGGTATACAATGAGCAGTTCTTC	CASSVGRGAVYNEQFF
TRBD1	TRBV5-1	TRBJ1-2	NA	TGCGCCAGCAGCCACACCGGGGACAGCTATGGCTACACCTTC	CASSHTGDSYGYTF
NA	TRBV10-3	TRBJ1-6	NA	TGTGCCATCAGTGAGTCCCAGGGGTGGTCACCCCTCCACTTT	CAISESQGWSPLHF
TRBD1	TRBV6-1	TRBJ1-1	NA	TGTGCCAGCAGTGAAAGGTTACATAGGGGCGTCGGGACAGACTTAATTTTCTTT	CASSERLHRGVGTDLIFF